Shown below are 25 T cell receptor beta chains from a single sample sequenced in a study of T cells in women clearing cervical HPV infection. Here immunoSEQ multiplex PCR was the method, and the copy in TCRdb shows in-frame clones only, minus some. This sample contains tens of thousands of clones. Sequenced: blood buffy coat. These receptors originate from a woman between 18 and 70 years old with a cervical HPV16 infection that either progressed to CIN3+ or cleared (not recorded which).

Turning to this clone: The DNA ends 3 residues before the CDR3 does, and the rest of the CDR3 is filled in from the germline J gene. The J gene is TRBJ1-4, the V gene TRBV27, with D maybe TRBD1 (5 bases). Germline CDR1 is MNHEY and CDR2 is SMNVEV (reference sequence). The germline V and J ends were trimmed by 2 bases and 5 bases, with 12 bases remaining between them. The CDR3 runs to 15 residues. This chain's CDR3 is CASSLEGRPNEKLFF. Incomplete CDR3 DNA: TGTGCCAGCAGTTTAGAGGGGAGACCAAATGAAAAA.

A word on this clone: Read sequence stops 3 residues before the CDR3 end, and the germline J gene provides the missing end. The chain employs TRBV12-3 or TRBV12-4 and TRBJ1-2, with a weak D call TRBD1 (5 bases). V was shortened by 6 bases and J by 6 bases, with 14 bases between the two germline ends. CDR3 length: 13 residues. The CDR3 protein is CASSSGATDGYTF. The CDR3 bases that were read are TGTGCCAGCAGCAGCGGGGCCACAGATGGC.

Points on this clone: The read terminates 3 residues ahead of where the CDR3 ends, so the germline J gene completes it. This chain uses TRBV5-1 with TRBJ1-2; a weak D match, TRBD1 (6 bases). Trimming pared 0 bases from V and 6 bases from J, leaving 18 bases between. This CDR3 is built from 16 residues. Germline-derived CDR1 and CDR2 are SGHRS and YFSETQ. CDR3: CASSLGTTGDIHGYTF. The sequenced part of the CDR3 DNA is TGCGCCAGCAGCTTGGGGACGACAGGAGACATTCATGGC.

On this clone itself: With the read ending 3 residues before the CDR3 end, the germline J gene is used to fill in that end. The J gene is TRBJ2-3, the V gene TRBV30; possibly TRBD1 or TRBD2 for D (6 bases each). The CDR3 runs 13 residues. CDR1 is GTSNPN and CDR2 is SVGIG in the germline V gene (reference sequence). The chain's CDR3 is CAWSTTGRRPQYF. The DNA read from the CDR3 is TGTGCCTGGAGCACCACAGGGAGGCGGCCG.

As to this clone: The read comes to an end 3 residues before the CDR3 does, leaving the germline J gene to fill in the end. V usage is TRBV7-2 and J usage is TRBJ1-5; D might be TRBD1 (6 bases). CDR1 and CDR2 (germline): SGHTA, FQGNSA. V was trimmed by 5 bases and J by 6 bases, leaving 14 bases between them. The CDR3 length is 14 residues. Partial CDR3 DNA: TGTGCCAGCAGCCAGACAGGAGGTAGTCAGCCC. Translated, it gives CASSQTGGSQP. The whole CDR3 is CASSQTGGSQPQHF.

On this clone itself: Read data end 3 residues before the CDR3 end; the end is taken from the germline J gene. This chain joins TRBV7-6 and TRBJ2-3; 7 bases are shared with TRBD2. This CDR3 spans 13 amino acids. Germline V gene data show CDR1 as SGHVS and CDR2 as FNYEAQ. The CDR3 loop is CASRLAELETQYF. CDR3 DNA, as far as it was read: TGTGCCAGCCGCCTAGCGGAGCTAGAGACG.

With regard to this clone: The CDR3 end lies 3 residues beyond the end of the read and is filled in from the germline J gene. The chain combines TRBV20-1 with TRBJ1-2; a weak D match, TRBD1 (5 bases). The germline CDR1 and CDR2 sequences are DFQATT and SNEGSKA (reference sequence). This CDR3 region has 13 residues. V lost 3 bases and J lost 0, with 8 bases in between. The part of the CDR3 DNA that was read is TGCAGTGCTAGGGACACCGCTAACTATGGC. This sequence encodes CSARDTANYG. The CDR3 in full is CSARDTANYGYTF.

About this clone: The DNA ends 3 residues before the CDR3 does, and the rest of the CDR3 is filled in from the germline J gene. The chain links TRBV10-3 to TRBJ2-3; TRBD1 aligns across 8 bases. The CDR3 contains 15 residues. Germline V gene sequence: CDR1 ENHRY, CDR2 SYGVKD. The CDR3 is CAISEVGQEEETQYF. CDR3 DNA, as far as it was read: TGTGCCATCAGTGAGGTGGGACAGGAGGAGGAGACG.

For this clone: The read ends 3 residues shy of where the CDR3 ends; the end is completed using the germline J gene. The V gene is TRBV19, the J gene TRBJ1-6; possibly TRBD1 for D (6 bases). The CDR3 has 14 amino acids. Germline CDR1 reads LNHDA; CDR2 reads SQIVND (reference sequence). Trimming took off 5 bases at V and 10 bases at J, with 15 bases between the two ends. The sequenced CDR3 bases are TGTGCCAGTAGTCTATCGGGGGGCCAATCACCC. Its translation: CASSLSGGQSP. The full CDR3 sequence reads CASSLSGGQSPLHF.

A note on this clone: The read terminates 3 residues before the CDR3 end, so the remaining end is supplied by the germline J gene. The chain couples TRBV7-2 to TRBJ1-4; tentative D call: TRBD1 (5 bases). The CDR3 extends over 15 amino acids. Germline loops: CDR1 SGHTA, CDR2 FQGNSA. The CDR3 is CASSLLQASQSPLFF. Partial CDR3 DNA: TGTGCCAGCAGCTTATTACAGGCCTCCCAATCACCA.

Regarding this clone: The observed sequence ends 3 residues before the CDR3 terminus, with the missing tail filled in from the germline J gene. This chain uses TRBV20-1 with TRBJ2-1; 9 nucleotides agree with TRBD1. CDR1 is DFQATT, CDR2 SNEGSKA, per germline (reference sequence). CDR3 size: 14 residues. J gave up 3 bases and V 6 bases, and 6 bases lay outside the gene matches. CDR3 DNA (partial): TGCAGTGCCATACAGGGGGCGGGCTACAATGAG. Protein: CSAIQGAGYNE. The whole CDR3 protein reads CSAIQGAGYNEQFF.

About this clone: The read ends 3 residues before the CDR3 terminus; that terminus is restored from the germline J gene. The gene calls are TRBV7-6 and TRBJ2-5; a possible D gene is TRBD2 (5 bases). CDR1 and CDR2 (germline): SGHVS, FNYEAQ. V shed 6 bases and J shed 5 bases, with 10 bases lying between them. The CDR3 contains 12 residues. The CDR3 sequence: CASRQTGETQYF. Incomplete CDR3 DNA: TGTGCCAGCAGGCAAACGGGGGAGACC.

A word on this clone: The missing CDR3 end, 3 residues past where the read stops, is filled in from the germline J gene. The gene calls are TRBV5-3 and TRBJ2-5; 9 bases agree with TRBD1. TRBV5-3 is an ORF, with its function uncertain. The CDR3 runs 13 residues. The ends lost 3 bases at V and 5 bases at J; junction bases unmatched: 2. CDR3 residues: CARSYRGRETQYF. Partial CDR3 DNA: TGTGCCAGAAGCTACAGGGGGCGCGAGACC.

On this clone: Read coverage stops 3 residues before the CDR3 terminus; the germline J gene supplies the remainder. The V call is TRBV5-1, the J call TRBJ2-1, with 10 bases that match TRBD2. The junction had 4 bases not matched to a gene; V was cut back by 4 bases and J by 9 bases. The CDR3 runs 13 residues. Looked up from germline, CDR1 is SGHRS and CDR2 is YFSETQ. The DNA read from the CDR3 is TGCGCCAGCAGCATCGGACTAGCGGCTGAG. Its protein is CASSIGLAAE. The complete CDR3 reads CASSIGLAAEQFF.

Of note for this clone: Sequencing ends 3 residues short of the CDR3 end; the germline J gene provides the rest. The chain recombines TRBV7-9 with TRBJ2-6; D not certain. V was trimmed by 2 bases and J by 2 bases, leaving 4 bases between them. In germline, CDR1 is SEHNR, CDR2 FQNEAQ (reference sequence). There are 14 residues in the CDR3. The covered CDR3 bases are TGTGCCAGCAGCTTACCCGCTGGGGCCAACGTC. It is translated as CASSLPAGANV. The full CDR3 is CASSLPAGANVLTF.

In regard to this clone: The CDR3 end falls 3 residues outside the read, so it is completed with the germline J gene. This rearrangement joins TRBV7-3 to TRBJ1-1, with a tentative D call TRBD1 (5 bases). CDR3 length: 13 amino acids. Germline V CDR1 and CDR2: SGHTA, FQGTGA. V lost 3 bases to trimming and J lost 0 bases, with 5 bases between them. The chain's CDR3 is CASSLTVNTEAFF. Incomplete CDR3 DNA: TGTGCCAGCAGCTTGACAGTGAACACTGAA.

With regard to this clone: Sequencing ends 3 residues short of the CDR3 end; the germline J gene provides the rest. The V call is TRBV18, the J call TRBJ2-5; D is unresolved. The CDR3 extends over 11 amino acids. Germline values: CDR1 KGHSH, CDR2 LQKENI. V was pared by 6 bases and J by 2 bases, with 4 bases between. The sequenced CDR3 bases are TGTGCCAGCTCCCCTCAAGAGACC. The encoded protein is CASSPQET. In full, the CDR3 is CASSPQETQYF.

A note on this clone: Sequencing ends 3 residues short of the CDR3 end; the germline J gene provides the rest. The J gene is TRBJ2-2, the V gene TRBV7-9; D might be TRBD2 (6 bases). This CDR3 is built from 15 residues. Germline V gene sequence: CDR1 SEHNR, CDR2 FQNEAQ (reference sequence). V was pared by 5 bases and J by 8 bases, with 18 bases between. Here the CDR3 reads CASSPRDSGEGELFF. The CDR3 DNA, read in part, is TGTGCCAGCAGCCCGAGGGACTCCGGGGAAGGGGAG.

CDR3 sequence reads: CASSLALAGPQHF. Incomplete CDR3 DNA: TGTGCCAGCAGCTTAGCACTCGCGGGGCCC. The chain is built from TRBV7-2 and TRBJ1-5, with D unclear. The read gets to within 3 residues of the CDR3 end, and the germline J gene fills in the rest. V was clipped by 0 bases and J by 9 bases, with 9 bases between them. The length of the CDR3 is 13 residues. CDR1 is SGHTA and CDR2 is FQGNSA in the germline V gene.

On this clone itself: The read ends 3 residues shy of where the CDR3 ends; the end is completed using the germline J gene. V and J are TRBV20-1 and TRBJ2-4; TRBD2 might be the D (6 bases). Germline assignment: CDR1 DFQATT and CDR2 SNEGSKA (reference sequence). V gave up 0 bases and J gave up 4 bases, with 10 bases separating them. This CDR3 region has 14 residues. The CDR3 DNA, read in part, is TGCAGTGCTAGAGATCTCGCGGGAAAAAACATT. It encodes CSARDLAGKNI. The whole CDR3 protein is CSARDLAGKNIQYF.

Of note for this clone: The observed sequence ends 3 residues before the CDR3 terminus, with the missing tail filled in from the germline J gene. The V call is TRBV7-7, the J call TRBJ2-2; 12 bases are shared with TRBD1. Germline loops: CDR1 SSHAT, CDR2 FNYEAQ (reference sequence). The CDR3 spans 15 residues. Incomplete CDR3 DNA: TGTGCCAGCAGCCAAGGGACAGGGGGCCGTGAAAAG. It yields the protein CASSQGTGGREK. The complete CDR3 protein is CASSQGTGGREKLFF.

A remark on this clone: The CDR3 end is not reached by the read, which stops 3 residues before it; the germline J gene fills it in. The J gene is TRBJ2-7, the V gene TRBV5-1; 7 nucleotides match TRBD1. The V gene end was trimmed by 4 bases and the J gene end by 3 bases; junction bases not matched to a gene: 10. Germline-derived CDR1 and CDR2 are SGHRS and YFSETQ. The CDR3 length is 15 residues. The part of the CDR3 DNA that was read is TGCGCCAGCAGCAATATACAGGGGTCCAACTACGAG. This codes for CASSNIQGSNYE. The whole CDR3 is CASSNIQGSNYEQYF.

Comments on this clone: The read ends 3 residues early relative to the CDR3; the germline J gene fills the gap. This rearrangement joins TRBV7-9 to TRBJ2-2; 7 bases agree with TRBD2. Germline CDR1 and CDR2: SEHNR and FQNEAQ (reference sequence). CDR3 length equals 15 residues. The part of the CDR3 DNA that was read is TGTGCCAGCAGCTTAGCTGAAACGGGGGGTGAAAAG. This gives the protein CASSLAETGGEK. The entire CDR3 reads CASSLAETGGEKLFF.

For this clone: The DNA ends 3 residues before the CDR3 does, and the rest of the CDR3 is filled in from the germline J gene. The chain uses TRBV11-3 and TRBJ2-1; 7 positions agree with TRBD1. The CDR3 spans 13 residues. The junction had 6 bases not matched to a gene; V was cut back by 5 bases and J by 8 bases. The germline V gene encodes CDR1 SGHNT and CDR2 YENEEA. CDR3 amino acids: CASSRRGWDEQFF. The CDR3 bases that were read are TGTGCCAGCAGCCGCAGGGGGTGGGATGAG.

Worth noting for this clone: The CDR3 end lies 3 residues beyond the end of the read and is filled in from the germline J gene. The chain is built from TRBV6-2 or TRBV6-3 and TRBJ2-3, with D unresolved. The CDR3 extends over 12 amino acids. The V end lost 4 bases, the J end lost 5 bases, and 7 bases lay between the germline ends. In germline, CDR1 is MNHEY, CDR2 SVGEGT. The CDR3 here is CASSLPVDTQYF. The part of the CDR3 DNA that was read is TGTGCCAGCAGTTTACCGGTAGATACG.